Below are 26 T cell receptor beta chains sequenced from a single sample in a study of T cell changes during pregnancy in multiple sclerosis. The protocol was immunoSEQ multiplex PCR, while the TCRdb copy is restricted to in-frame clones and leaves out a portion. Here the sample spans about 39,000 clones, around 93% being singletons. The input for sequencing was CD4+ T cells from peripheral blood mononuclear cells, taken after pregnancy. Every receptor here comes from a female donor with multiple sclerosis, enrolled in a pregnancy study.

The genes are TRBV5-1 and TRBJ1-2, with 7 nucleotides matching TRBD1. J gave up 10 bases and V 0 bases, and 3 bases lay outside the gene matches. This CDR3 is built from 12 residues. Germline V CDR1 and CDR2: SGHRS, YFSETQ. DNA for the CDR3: TGCGCCAGCAGCTTGGGTACAGGGGACTACACCTTC. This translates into CASSLGTGDYTF.

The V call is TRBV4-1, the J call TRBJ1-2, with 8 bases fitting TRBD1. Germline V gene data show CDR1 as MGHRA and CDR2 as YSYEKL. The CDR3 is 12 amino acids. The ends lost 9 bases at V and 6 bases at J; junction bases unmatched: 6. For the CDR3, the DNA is TGCGCCAGGAAAGGGACAGGCCATGGCTACACCTTC. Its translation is CARKGTGHGYTF.

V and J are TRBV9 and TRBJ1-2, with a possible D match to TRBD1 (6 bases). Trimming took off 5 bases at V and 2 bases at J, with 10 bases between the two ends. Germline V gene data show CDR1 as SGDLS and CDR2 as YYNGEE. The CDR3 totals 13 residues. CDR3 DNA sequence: TGTGCCAGCAGTACCGGGACAAACTATGGCTACACCTTC. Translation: CASSTGTNYGYTF.

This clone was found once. CDR3: CAISLQINYGYTF. The CDR3, as DNA: TGTGCCATCAGCCTACAGATTAACTATGGCTACACCTTC. The chain uses TRBV10-3 and TRBJ1-2, with D unclear. The CDR3 spans 13 residues. With 6 bases removed from V and 1 base from J, the gap between germline ends came to 9 bases. Per germline, CDR1 ENHRY and CDR2 SYGVKD.

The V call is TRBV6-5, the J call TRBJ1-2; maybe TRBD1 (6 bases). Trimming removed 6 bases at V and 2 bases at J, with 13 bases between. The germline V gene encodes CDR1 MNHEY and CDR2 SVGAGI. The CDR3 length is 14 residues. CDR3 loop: CASRAWGPNYGYTF. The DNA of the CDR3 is TGTGCCAGCAGGGCTTGGGGGCCCAACTATGGCTACACCTTC.

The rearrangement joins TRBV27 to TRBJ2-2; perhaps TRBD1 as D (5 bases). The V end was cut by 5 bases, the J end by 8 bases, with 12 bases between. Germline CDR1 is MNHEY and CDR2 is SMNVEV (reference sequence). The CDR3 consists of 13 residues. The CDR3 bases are TGTGCCAGCAGTCTGAAGGGGTGGGGGGAGCTGTTTTTT. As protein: CASSLKGWGELFF.

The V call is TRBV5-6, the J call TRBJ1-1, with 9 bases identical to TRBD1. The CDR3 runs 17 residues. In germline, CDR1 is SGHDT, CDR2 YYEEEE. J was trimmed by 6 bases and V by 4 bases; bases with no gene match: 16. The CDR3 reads CASSRDRETVRTAEAFF. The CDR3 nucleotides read TGTGCCAGCAGCCGGGACAGGGAGACGGTGAGAACCGCTGAAGCTTTCTTT.

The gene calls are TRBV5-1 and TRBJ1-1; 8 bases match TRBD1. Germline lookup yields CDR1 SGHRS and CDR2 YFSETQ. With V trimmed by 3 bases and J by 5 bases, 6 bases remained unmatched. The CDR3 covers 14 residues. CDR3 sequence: CASSSGQGWTEAFF. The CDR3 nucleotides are TGCGCCAGCAGCTCAGGACAGGGTTGGACTGAAGCTTTCTTT.

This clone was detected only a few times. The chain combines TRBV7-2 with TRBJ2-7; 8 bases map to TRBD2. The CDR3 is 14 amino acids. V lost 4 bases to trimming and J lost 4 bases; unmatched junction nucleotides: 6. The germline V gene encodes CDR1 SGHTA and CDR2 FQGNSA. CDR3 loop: CASSSGGGRYEQYF. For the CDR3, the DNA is TGTGCCAGCAGCTCGGGCGGGGGGCGGTACGAGCAGTACTTC.

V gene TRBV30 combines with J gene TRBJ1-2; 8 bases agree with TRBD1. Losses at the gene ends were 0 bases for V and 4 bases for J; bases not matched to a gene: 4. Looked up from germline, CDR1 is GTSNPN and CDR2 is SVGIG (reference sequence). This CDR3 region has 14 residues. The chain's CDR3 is CAWSVHRGSYGYTF. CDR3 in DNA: TGTGCCTGGAGTGTTCACAGGGGGTCCTATGGCTACACCTTC.

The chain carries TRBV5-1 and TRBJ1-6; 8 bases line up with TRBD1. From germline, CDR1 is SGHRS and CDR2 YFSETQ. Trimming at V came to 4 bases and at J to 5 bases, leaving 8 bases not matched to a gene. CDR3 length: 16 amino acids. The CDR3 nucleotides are TGCGCCAGCAGCCCGGGACAGGAGATAAATAATTCACCCCTCCACTTT. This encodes CASSPGQEINNSPLHF.

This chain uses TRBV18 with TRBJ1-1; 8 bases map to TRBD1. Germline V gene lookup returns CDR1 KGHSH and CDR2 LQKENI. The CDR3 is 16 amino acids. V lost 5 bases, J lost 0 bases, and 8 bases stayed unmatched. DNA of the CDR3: TGTGCCAGCTCATCACAAGACAGGGGCATGAACACTGAAGCTTTCTTT. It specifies CASSSQDRGMNTEAFF.

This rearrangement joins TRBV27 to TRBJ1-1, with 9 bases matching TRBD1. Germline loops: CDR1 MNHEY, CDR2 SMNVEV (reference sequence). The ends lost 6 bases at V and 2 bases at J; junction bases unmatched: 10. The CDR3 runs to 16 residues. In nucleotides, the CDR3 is TGTGCCAGCAGGGCACCGGGACAGGGAGAAAACACTGAAGCTTTCTTT. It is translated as CASRAPGQGENTEAFF.

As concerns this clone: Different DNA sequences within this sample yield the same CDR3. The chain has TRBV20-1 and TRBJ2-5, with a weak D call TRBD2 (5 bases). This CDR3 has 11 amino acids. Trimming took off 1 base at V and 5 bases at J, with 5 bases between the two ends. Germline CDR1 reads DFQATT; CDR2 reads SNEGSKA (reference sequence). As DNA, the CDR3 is TGCAGTGCTAGAGTAGCGGAGACCCAGTACTTC. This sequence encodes CSARVAETQYF.

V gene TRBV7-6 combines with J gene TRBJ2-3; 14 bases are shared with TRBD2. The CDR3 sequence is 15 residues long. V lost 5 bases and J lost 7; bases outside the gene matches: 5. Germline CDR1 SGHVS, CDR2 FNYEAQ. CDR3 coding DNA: TGTGCCAGCAGCCAGACTAGCGGGGGGGCATATACGCAGTATTTT. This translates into CASSQTSGGAYTQYF.

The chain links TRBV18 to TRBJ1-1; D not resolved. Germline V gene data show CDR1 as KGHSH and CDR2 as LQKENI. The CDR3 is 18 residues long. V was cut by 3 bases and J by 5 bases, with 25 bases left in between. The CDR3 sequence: CASSPLHWRSLSKTEAFF. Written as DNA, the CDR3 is TGTGCCAGCTCACCCCTTCATTGGAGATCCCTGTCGAAGACTGAAGCTTTCTTT.

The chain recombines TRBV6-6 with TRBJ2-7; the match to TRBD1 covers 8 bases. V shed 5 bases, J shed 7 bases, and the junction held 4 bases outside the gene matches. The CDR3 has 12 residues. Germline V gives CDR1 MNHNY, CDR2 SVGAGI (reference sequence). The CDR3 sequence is CASSGRGQEQYF. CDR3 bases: TGTGCCAGCAGTGGCAGGGGGCAAGAGCAGTACTTC.

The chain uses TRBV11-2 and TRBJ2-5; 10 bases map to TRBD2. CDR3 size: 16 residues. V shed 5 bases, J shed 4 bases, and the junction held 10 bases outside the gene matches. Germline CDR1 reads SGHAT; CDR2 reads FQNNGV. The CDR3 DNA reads TGTGCCAGCAGCGCCCCGCGCCTAGCGGGGGTAGAGACCCAGTACTTC. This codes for CASSAPRLAGVETQYF. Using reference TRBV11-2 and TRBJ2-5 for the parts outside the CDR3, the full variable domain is EAGVAQSPRYKIIEKRQSVAFWCNPISGHATLYWYQQILGQGPKLLIQFQNNGVVDDSQLPKDRFSAERLKGVDSTLKIQPAKLEDSAVYLCASSAPRLAGVETQYFGPGTRLLVL.

CDR3 nucleotide sequence: TGTGCCAGCTCTCCCGGGACAGGGATCTACGAGCAGTACTTC. Its protein is CASSPGTGIYEQYF. The chain carries TRBV27 and TRBJ2-7; 9 bases are a match to TRBD1. V dropped 8 bases and J dropped 3; count of bases not matched to a gene: 8. The CDR3 is made up of 14 amino acids. Germline values: CDR1 MNHEY, CDR2 SMNVEV (reference sequence).

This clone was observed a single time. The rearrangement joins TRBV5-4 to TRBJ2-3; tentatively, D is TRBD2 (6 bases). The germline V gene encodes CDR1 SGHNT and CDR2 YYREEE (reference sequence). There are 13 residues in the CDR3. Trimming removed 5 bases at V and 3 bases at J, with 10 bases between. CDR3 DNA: TGTGCCAGCAGTATTGGAGGGACAGATACGCAGTATTTT. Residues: CASSIGGTDTQYF.

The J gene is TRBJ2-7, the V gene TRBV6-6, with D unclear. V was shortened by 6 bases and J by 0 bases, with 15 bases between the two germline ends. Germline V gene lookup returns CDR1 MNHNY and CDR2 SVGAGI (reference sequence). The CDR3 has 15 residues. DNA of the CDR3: TGTGCCAGCAGAAACCACCGTATGAGCTCCTACGAGCAGTACTTC. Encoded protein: CASRNHRMSSYEQYF.

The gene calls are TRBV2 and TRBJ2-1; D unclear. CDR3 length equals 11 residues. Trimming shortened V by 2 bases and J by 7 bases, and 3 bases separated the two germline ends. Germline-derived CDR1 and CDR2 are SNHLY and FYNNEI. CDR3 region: CASSERNEQFF. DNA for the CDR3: TGTGCCAGCAGTGAACGGAATGAGCAGTTCTTC. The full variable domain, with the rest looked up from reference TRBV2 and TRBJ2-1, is EPEVTQTPSHQVTQMGQEVILRCVPISNHLYFYWYRQILGQKVEFLVSFYNNEISEKSEIFDDQFSVERPDGSNFTLKIRSTKLEDSAMYFCASSERNEQFFGPGTRLTVL.

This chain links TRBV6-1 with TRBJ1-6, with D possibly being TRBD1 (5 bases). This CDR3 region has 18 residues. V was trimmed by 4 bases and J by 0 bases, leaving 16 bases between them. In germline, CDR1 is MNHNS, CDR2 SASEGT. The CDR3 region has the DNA TGTGCCAGCAGTGCCCCATACAAGCAGGGCTCCTATAATTCACCCCTCCACTTT. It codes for CASSAPYKQGSYNSPLHF.

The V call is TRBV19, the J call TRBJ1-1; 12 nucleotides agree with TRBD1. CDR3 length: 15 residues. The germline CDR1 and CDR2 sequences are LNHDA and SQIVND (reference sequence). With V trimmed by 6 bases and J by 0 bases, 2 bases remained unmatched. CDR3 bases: TGTGCCAGTAGGGGACAGGGGGCAATGAACACTGAAGCTTTCTTT. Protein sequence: CASRGQGAMNTEAFF.

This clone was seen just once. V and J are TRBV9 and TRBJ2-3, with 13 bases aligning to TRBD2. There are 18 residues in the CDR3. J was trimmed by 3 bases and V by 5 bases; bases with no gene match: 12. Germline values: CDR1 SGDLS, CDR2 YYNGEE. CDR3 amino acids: CASSSGLAGALVTDTQYF. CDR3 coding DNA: TGTGCCAGCAGTTCAGGACTAGCGGGGGCGTTGGTAACAGATACGCAGTATTTT.

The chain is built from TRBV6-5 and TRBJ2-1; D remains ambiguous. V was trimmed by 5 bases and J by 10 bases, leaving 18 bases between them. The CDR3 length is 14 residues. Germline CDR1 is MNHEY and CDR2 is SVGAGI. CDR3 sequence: CASSPPLRNGEQFF. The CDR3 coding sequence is TGTGCCAGCAGTCCCCCGCTGAGGAACGGGGAGCAGTTCTTC.